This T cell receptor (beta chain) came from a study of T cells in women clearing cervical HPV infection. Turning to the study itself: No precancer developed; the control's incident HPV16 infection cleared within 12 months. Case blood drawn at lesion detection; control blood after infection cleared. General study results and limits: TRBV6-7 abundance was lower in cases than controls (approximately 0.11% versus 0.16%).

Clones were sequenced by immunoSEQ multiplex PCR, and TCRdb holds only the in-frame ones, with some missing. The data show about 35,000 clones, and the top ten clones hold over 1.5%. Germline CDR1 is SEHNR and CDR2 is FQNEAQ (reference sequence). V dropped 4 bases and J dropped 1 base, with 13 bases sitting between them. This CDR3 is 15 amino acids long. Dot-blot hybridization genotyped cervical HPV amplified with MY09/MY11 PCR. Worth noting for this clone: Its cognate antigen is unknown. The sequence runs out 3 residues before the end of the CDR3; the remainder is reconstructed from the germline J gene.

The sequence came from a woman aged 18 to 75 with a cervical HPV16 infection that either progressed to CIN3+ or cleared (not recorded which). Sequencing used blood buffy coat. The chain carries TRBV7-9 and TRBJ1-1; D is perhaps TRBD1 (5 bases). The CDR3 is CASSSQGAENTEAFF. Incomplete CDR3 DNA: TGTGCCAGCAGCTCTCAGGGCGCGGAGAACACTGAA. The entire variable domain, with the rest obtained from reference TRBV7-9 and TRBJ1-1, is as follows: DTGVSQNPRHKITKRGQNVTFRCDPISEHNRLYWYRQTLGQGPEFLTYFQNEAQLEKSRLLSDRFSAERPKGSFSTLEIQRTEQGDSAMYLCASSSQGAENTEAFFGQGTRLTVV.